What follows are 20 T cell receptor beta chains derived from one specimen sequenced in a study of beta chain features in type 1 diabetes. cDNA synthesis used the whole RNA isolate, giving expressed TCRB sequences. Using immunoSEQ multiplex PCR, the repertoire was profiled, and TCRdb retains in-frame clones only, with some absent. Altogether around 400,000 clones are present, roughly 13% being singletons, with the ten largest covering about 0.017%. The sequenced sample was naive CD4+ T cells from blood. The receptors shown here come from a man aged 18 to 29 in good health.

The chain joins TRBV27 to TRBJ1-1, with D hard to call. Trimming cost V 2 bases and J 1 base, with 5 bases left between them. The CDR3 sequence is 13 residues long. In germline, CDR1 is MNHEY, CDR2 SMNVEV (reference sequence). CDR3 region: CASSLAGNTEAFF. The CDR3 DNA reads TGTGCCAGCAGTTTAGCAGGGAACACTGAAGCTTTCTTT.

This chain uses TRBV7-9 with TRBJ2-3, with TRBD2 matching over 11 bases. With 0 bases clipped from V and 6 bases from J, the junction kept 2 bases outside the gene matches. Germline values: CDR1 SEHNR, CDR2 FQNEAQ (reference sequence). CDR3 length: 15 residues. CDR3: CASSLAASGRDTQYF. The CDR3 DNA reads TGTGCCAGCAGCTTAGCGGCTAGCGGGAGGGATACGCAGTATTTT.

There are a few counts of this clone. The chain carries TRBV7-9 and TRBJ2-1; 11 nucleotides match TRBD1. Germline CDR1 reads SEHNR; CDR2 reads FQNEAQ (reference sequence). The V gene end was trimmed by 3 bases and the J gene end by 8 bases; junction bases not matched to a gene: 6. The CDR3 is made up of 15 amino acids. Written as DNA, the CDR3 is TGTGCCAGCAGCTTCGCGGACAGGGGGCTTGATGAGCAGTTCTTC. Its protein product is CASSFADRGLDEQFF. The full variable domain, completed using reference TRBV7-9 and TRBJ2-1, is DTGVSQNPRHKITKRGQNVTFRCDPISEHNRLYWYRQTLGQGPEFLTYFQNEAQLEKSRLLSDRFSAERPKGSFSTLEIQRTEQGDSAMYLCASSFADRGLDEQFFGPGTRLTVL.

The chain has TRBV5-4 and TRBJ2-6; TRBD1 matches 7 bases. V was clipped by 4 bases and J by 2 bases; unmatched bases: 6. The CDR3 has 16 amino acids. Germline V gene lookup returns CDR1 SGHNT and CDR2 YYREEE (reference sequence). The CDR3, as DNA: TGTGCCAGCAGCCAAGGGACAGATACTGGGGCCAACGTCCTGACTTTC. It encodes CASSQGTDTGANVLTF.

The chain combines TRBV28 with TRBJ1-5; the match to TRBD1 covers 8 bases. V shed 3 bases and J 6 bases; nucleotides not matched to a gene: 4. Germline V gives CDR1 MDHEN, CDR2 SYDVKM. The CDR3 totals 14 residues. In DNA, the CDR3 is TGTGCCAGCAGTTTGGACAGGGTTAGTCAGCCCCAGCATTTT. Residues: CASSLDRVSQPQHF.

The chain links TRBV27 to TRBJ1-2, with 9 nucleotides matching TRBD1. CDR1 MNHEY and CDR2 SMNVEV come from the germline V gene (reference sequence). CDR3 length: 13 amino acids. V was clipped by 6 bases and J by 3 bases; unmatched bases: 2. This chain's CDR3 is CASRTGGDYGYTF. In DNA form, the CDR3 reads TGTGCCAGCAGGACAGGGGGGGACTATGGCTACACCTTC.

The chain joins TRBV9 to TRBJ1-2; D call uncertain. Germline V gene sequence: CDR1 SGDLS, CDR2 YYNGEE. V was trimmed by 4 bases and J by 8 bases, leaving 18 bases between them. This CDR3 comprises 14 residues. The CDR3 coding sequence is TGTGCCAGCAGCACACCGACACACGGGGAAGGCTACACCTTC. Amino acids: CASSTPTHGEGYTF.

The genes are TRBV6-6 and TRBJ1-5; TRBD1 is a possible D gene (6 bases). From germline, CDR1 is MNHNY and CDR2 SVGAGI (reference sequence). The length of the CDR3 is 14 residues. The V end was cut by 6 bases, the J end by 1 base, with 10 bases between. This chain's CDR3 is CASRETGSNQPQHF. Written as DNA, the CDR3 is TGTGCCAGCAGGGAGACAGGAAGCAATCAGCCCCAGCATTTT.

The chain links TRBV19 to TRBJ2-2; no definite D call. V lost 10 bases to trimming and J lost 0 bases, with 12 bases between them. CDR3 size: 14 residues. CDR1 and CDR2 (germline): LNHDA, SQIVND (reference sequence). The chain's CDR3 is CATRQIANTGELFF. The CDR3 bases are TGTGCCACCAGGCAGATAGCGAACACCGGGGAGCTGTTTTTT.

This clone was detected a few times. The chain employs TRBV7-2 and TRBJ1-2; 8 bases are shared with TRBD1. The germline V gene encodes CDR1 SGHTA and CDR2 FQGNSA. The CDR3 extends over 15 amino acids. With V trimmed by 4 bases and J by 7 bases, 11 bases remained unmatched. In DNA form, the CDR3 reads TGTGCCAGCAGCTCCTACGGACAGGGTGGACTTGGCTACACCTTC. It codes for CASSSYGQGGLGYTF.

J is TRBJ2-7 and V is TRBV6-6, with D possibly TRBD1 on 5 matching bases. This CDR3 comprises 13 residues. The V gene's germline CDR1 is MNHNY and CDR2 SVGAGI (reference sequence). Trimming removed 4 bases from V and 3 bases from J, with 10 bases in between. This chain's CDR3 is CASSFGHLYEQYF. CDR3 in DNA: TGTGCCAGCAGTTTTGGACACCTCTACGAGCAGTACTTC.

This clone has just a few counts. The rearrangement uses TRBV7-3 and TRBJ2-5; a weak D match, TRBD1 (7 bases). Trimming shortened V by 3 bases and J by 2 bases, and 16 bases separated the two germline ends. CDR1 SGHTA and CDR2 FQGTGA come from the germline V gene. The CDR3 has 16 residues. This CDR3 reads CASSLQGGGGQETQYF. The CDR3 DNA is TGTGCCAGCAGCTTGCAAGGAGGGGGCGGACAAGAGACCCAGTACTTC.

J is TRBJ2-3 and V is TRBV6-6; D might be TRBD2 (6 bases). Germline CDR1 reads MNHNY; CDR2 reads SVGAGI (reference sequence). CDR3 size: 15 residues. The ends were cut back, 0 bases at V and 6 bases at J, with 13 bases in the middle. The CDR3 nucleotides read TGTGCCAGCAGTTACTCTTCCAGGGAGGCGGATACGCAGTATTTT. Translation: CASSYSSREADTQYF.

The chain is built from TRBV9 and TRBJ2-3; 8 nucleotides line up with TRBD2. Germline V gene sequence: CDR1 SGDLS, CDR2 YYNGEE. There are 20 residues in the CDR3. After removal of 0 bases from V and 0 bases from J, the junction contained 15 bases not matched to a gene. CDR3 region: CASSVAPSGGFPTSTDTQYF. In DNA, the CDR3 is TGTGCCAGCAGCGTAGCTCCGAGCGGGGGATTCCCGACTAGCACAGATACGCAGTATTTT.

This clone was observed a few times. The V and J genes are TRBV11-2 and TRBJ2-2; 7 bases are a match to TRBD1. With V trimmed by 5 bases and J by 5 bases, 8 bases remained unmatched. Germline V lookup: CDR1 SGHAT, CDR2 FQNNGV. CDR3 length: 15 residues. The CDR3 loop reads CASSPDRQATGELFF. DNA of the CDR3: TGTGCCAGCAGCCCGGACAGGCAAGCGACCGGGGAGCTGTTTTTT.

Only a few counts were recorded for this clone. The V call is TRBV6-5, the J call TRBJ2-5, with 14 bases that match TRBD2. V shed 6 bases and J 4 bases; nucleotides not matched to a gene: 4. The CDR3 sequence is 15 residues long. Germline-derived CDR1 and CDR2 are MNHEY and SVGAGI. The CDR3 region has the DNA TGTGCCAGCAGGGGACTAGCGGGAGTTGGAGAGACCCAGTACTTC. It yields the protein CASRGLAGVGETQYF.

The chain has TRBV5-4 and TRBJ2-3; D is unclear. The CDR3 contains 20 residues. Germline CDR1 and CDR2: SGHNT and YYREEE (reference sequence). With 0 bases removed from V and 3 bases from J, the gap between germline ends came to 26 bases. CDR3 loop: CASSLGKRFRLFPQTDTQYF. In DNA form, the CDR3 reads TGTGCCAGCAGCTTGGGCAAACGGTTTCGATTGTTCCCCCAAACAGATACGCAGTATTTT.

V is TRBV10-3 and J is TRBJ2-6; the match to TRBD2 covers 15 bases. The CDR3 length is 19 residues. After removal of 4 bases from V and 0 bases from J, the junction contained 4 bases not matched to a gene. Per germline, CDR1 ENHRY and CDR2 SYGVKD. The CDR3 region is CAISAGTSGGTSGANVLTF. CDR3 DNA: TGTGCCATCAGTGCCGGGACTAGCGGGGGGACCTCTGGGGCCAACGTCCTGACTTTC.

This clone was seen a handful of times. The chain joins TRBV4-2 to TRBJ2-4; 11 nucleotides agree with TRBD2. Unmatched junction bases numbered 7, after V lost 0 bases and J lost 0 bases. This CDR3 region has 19 residues. Germline CDR1 and CDR2: LGHNA and YNFKEQ. The CDR3 reads CASSQEGTSGDLAKNIQYF. The DNA for the CDR3 is TGTGCCAGCAGCCAAGAAGGGACTAGCGGCGATCTAGCCAAAAACATTCAGTACTTC.

This rearrangement joins TRBV7-8 to TRBJ2-1; D possibly corresponds to TRBD1 (6 bases). Germline V gene data show CDR1 as SGHVS and CDR2 as FQNEAQ. The CDR3 sequence is 16 residues long. V lost 2 bases to trimming and J lost 4 bases, with 15 bases between them. The CDR3 nucleotides read TGTGCCAGCAGCTTAAGGGGAACAGGGATATACAATGAGCAGTTCTTC. Amino acid sequence: CASSLRGTGIYNEQFF.